The clone carrying this TCR beta chain occurred a few times. Its matching antigen is unknown. RNA transcripts served as the template for amplifying TCR beta CDR3 regions. The primer set for the first-round RT-PCR of the TCR CDR3 was HTBI. TCRdb recomputed calls from the multiplex PCR reads with MiXCR, one row per CDR3 protein. Among approximately 590,000 distinct CDR3 sequences listed, about a sixth were seen once. The data belong to a study of T cells in Graves' hyperthyroidism and ophthalmopathy. Whole-study results and caveats: Most thyroid-expanded clonotypes above 0.001 were also found in blood.

CDR1 DFQATT and CDR2 SNEGSKA come from the germline V gene (reference sequence). The CDR3 runs 13 residues. J was trimmed by 5 bases and V by 7 bases; bases with no gene match: 2. Diagnoses rested on clinical symptoms, serum thyroxine and TRAb, thyroid ultrasound and orbital computed tomography. The sequencing sample was made of blood. The sequence derives from a woman aged 25 to 39 with Graves' hyperthyroidism. The V gene is TRBV20-1, the J gene TRBJ2-1; the match to TRBD2 covers 13 bases. This CDR3 is CSEGLAGDNEQFF. The DNA for the CDR3 is TGCAGTGAAGGACTAGCGGGAGACAATGAGCAGTTCTTC.